The 21 T cell receptor beta chains given below trace back to one sample, sequenced in a study of cytomegalovirus exposure and HLA in healthy donors. Amplification used 60 Vbeta primers and 13 Jbeta primers. Measured with immunoSEQ multiplex PCR; TCRdb has only the in-frame clones, and not every one. The sample lists around 21,000 clones, over 75% occurring once. Sequenced sample: PBMCs. All receptors come from a man between 60 and 75 years old in good health and CMV-seronegative.

This clone was observed once. A read error may produce the germline difference seen at one junction end. The chain is built from TRBV6-1 and TRBJ1-2, with a tentative D call TRBD1 (6 bases). This CDR3 has 16 residues. In germline, CDR1 is MNHNS, CDR2 SASEGT. The DNA of the CDR3 is TGTGCCCGCAGTGATAGGGGGAATTCCTGGGACTATGGCTACACCTTC. Translated, it gives CARSDRGNSWDYGYTF.

The rearrangement links TRBV5-1 to TRBJ2-1; D is possibly TRBD2 (5 bases). Germline CDR1 and CDR2: SGHRS and YFSETQ. This CDR3 contains 12 residues. Deletions cut 4 bases from V and 9 bases from J, with 11 bases between. The CDR3: CASSRSEPEQFF. The CDR3 DNA follows: TGCGCCAGCAGCCGTAGCGAGCCTGAGCAGTTCTTC.

The chain employs TRBV28 and TRBJ2-1; TRBD2 agrees at 8 bases. With 5 bases clipped from V and 1 base from J, the junction kept 10 bases outside the gene matches. CDR1 and CDR2 from the germline V gene are MDHEN and SYDVKM. CDR3 length: 17 amino acids. The CDR3 coding sequence is TGTGCCAGCAGTCAATCTACGGGACTAGGTTCCTACAATGAGCAGTTCTTC. It specifies CASSQSTGLGSYNEQFF.

This clone turned up a few times. J is TRBJ1-4 and V is TRBV5-8; no clear D gene. This CDR3 region has 13 residues. Looked up from germline, CDR1 is SGHTS and CDR2 is YDEGEE. The V and J ends lost 4 bases and 8 bases respectively, with 12 bases between them. CDR3 nucleotides: TGTGCCAGCAGCCTCCCCGGGATGGAAAAACTGTTTTTT. This encodes CASSLPGMEKLFF.

This clone was detected only once. The rearrangement links TRBV18 to TRBJ2-2; 14 bases align to TRBD2. The CDR3 length is 18 residues. V shed 2 bases, J shed 4 bases, and the junction held 6 bases outside the gene matches. The germline V gene encodes CDR1 KGHSH and CDR2 LQKENI. The CDR3 here is CASSPSGTSGGVTGELFF. CDR3 sequence (DNA): TGTGCCAGCTCACCATCCGGGACTAGCGGGGGCGTCACCGGGGAGCTGTTTTTT.

J is TRBJ2-1 and V is TRBV2; maybe TRBD2 (5 bases). The CDR3 contains 14 residues. The germline gives CDR1 SNHLY, CDR2 FYNNEI. With 5 bases removed from V and 15 bases from J, the gap between germline ends came to 23 bases. CDR3 nucleotides: TGTGCCAGCAGTTTCGGAGGAGCGGCTCTACTAAGGTTCTTC. Protein: CASSFGGAALLRFF.

This clone was seen only a few times. The V gene is TRBV21-1, the J gene TRBJ2-7; the table's D call of TRBD2 was not tested on the DNA. TRBV21-1 is a documented pseudogene. This CDR3 comprises 17 residues. In nucleotides, the CDR3 is TGTGCCAGCACAAGCACTCAGGCGGGGCCGCAGATCTACGAGCAGTACTTC. It encodes CASTSTQAGPQIYEQYF.

The chain combines TRBV19 with TRBJ1-4, with 8 bases identical to TRBD1. This CDR3 is 16 amino acids long. Trimming removed 5 bases from V and 8 bases from J; junction bases left unmatched: 13. CDR1 is LNHDA, CDR2 SQIVND, per germline (reference sequence). CDR3 region: CASSLGTGSRWEKLFF. The CDR3 nucleotides read TGTGCCAGTAGTTTGGGGACAGGATCCCGGTGGGAAAAACTGTTTTTT.

This chain uses TRBV27 with TRBJ2-5; TRBD2 matches 9 bases. The CDR3 runs 17 residues. V was clipped by 7 bases and J by 5 bases; unmatched bases: 17. From germline, CDR1 is MNHEY and CDR2 SMNVEV (reference sequence). CDR3 nucleotide sequence: TGTGCCAGCAAGTTTAGGTTCTCCACGAGCGGGGGGGAGACCCAGTACTTC. Its translation is CASKFRFSTSGGETQYF.

This clone was picked up one time. The V gene is TRBV18, the J gene TRBJ2-7; tentatively, D is TRBD1 (5 bases). Trimming removed 3 bases at V and 2 bases at J, with 11 bases between. This CDR3 is 14 amino acids long. In germline, CDR1 is KGHSH, CDR2 LQKENI. CDR3: CASSPTGLTYEQYF. The CDR3 DNA sequence: TGTGCCAGCTCACCTACAGGTCTAACCTACGAGCAGTACTTC.

Points on this clone: At one end, the junction sequence differs from germline, possibly due to a read error. Other DNA sequences in the same sample also yield this CDR3. The V call is TRBV7-2, the J call TRBJ1-6; tentatively, D is TRBD1 (5 bases). The CDR3 sequence is 14 residues long. Germline lookup yields CDR1 SGHTA and CDR2 FQGNSA. This CDR3 is CASSPQGRNSPLHF. DNA of the CDR3: TGCGCCAGCAGTCCGCAGGGTAGAAATTCACCCCTCCACTTT.

The chain recombines TRBV7-2 with TRBJ1-2; D gene unclear. Germline lookup yields CDR1 SGHTA and CDR2 FQGNSA. This CDR3 has 14 residues. Trimming left V 1 base short and J 0 bases short, with 6 bases between. The CDR3 DNA reads as TGTGCCAGCAGCTTAGGACGGGCTAACTATGGCTACACCTTC. Amino acids: CASSLGRANYGYTF.

The chain has TRBV28 and TRBJ1-4; D gene ambiguous. CDR3 length equals 13 residues. The germline gives CDR1 MDHEN, CDR2 SYDVKM. V was clipped by 7 bases and J by 5 bases, with 11 bases between them. The CDR3 DNA follows: TGTGCCAGCACCGTACCCCTAAATGAAAAACTGTTTTTT. Protein: CASTVPLNEKLFF.

The genes are TRBV19 and TRBJ1-5; 9 bases agree with TRBD1. The ends lost 4 bases at V and 5 bases at J; junction bases unmatched: 3. The CDR3 is 14 amino acids. The germline V gene has CDR1 LNHDA and CDR2 SQIVND (reference sequence). In DNA, the CDR3 is TGTGCCAGTAGTACCGGACAGGGGTATCAGCCCCAGCATTTT. Protein sequence: CASSTGQGYQPQHF.

The chain links TRBV15 to TRBJ2-1; D ambiguous. The CDR3 has 16 residues. The germline V gene encodes CDR1 LNHNV and CDR2 YYDKDF (reference sequence). V gave up 1 base and J gave up 1 base, with 11 bases separating them. The DNA for the CDR3 is TGTGCCACCAGCAGAGGGGCCCGCAGATCCTACAATGAGCAGTTCTTC. Translated, it gives CATSRGARRSYNEQFF.

This sequence joins TRBV5-1 and TRBJ2-5; D is unclear. The end of the DNA aligns better with TRBJ2-7, so the J call may be wrong. Germline values: CDR1 SGHRS, CDR2 YFSETQ. The CDR3 covers 14 residues. This CDR3 reads CASSLEPGRYEQYF. DNA for the CDR3: TGCGCCAGCAGCTTGGAGCCAGGCCGTTACGAGCAGTACTTC.

This clone was counted only a few times. The V gene is TRBV6-4, the J gene TRBJ2-7; 12 bases align to TRBD2. V trimming: 6 bases; J trimming: 6 bases; junction bases outside the gene matches: 9. The CDR3 consists of 15 residues. Germline CDR1 and CDR2: MRHNA and SNTAGT. As DNA, the CDR3 is TGTGCCAGCAGCCCCCTAGCGGGAGGGCCGAGCGAGCAGTACTTC. It yields the protein CASSPLAGGPSEQYF.

The chain combines TRBV6-4 with TRBJ2-7; D unresolved. V was pared by 2 bases and J by 8 bases, with 19 bases between. The germline V gene has CDR1 MRHNA and CDR2 SNTAGT. The CDR3 length is 15 residues. CDR3 sequence reads: CASSDTVQLLCKQYF. The CDR3, as DNA: TGTGCCAGCAGTGACACGGTTCAACTTCTTTGCAAGCAGTACTTC.

In its sample, this clone was seen a few times. The chain uses TRBV13 and TRBJ2-5; TRBD2 agrees at 7 bases. V gave up 0 bases and J gave up 5 bases; unmatched junction bases: 3. CDR1 is PRHDT, CDR2 FYEKMQ, per germline (reference sequence). The CDR3 contains 14 residues. This CDR3 reads CASSLGTSVETQYF. CDR3 sequence (DNA): TGTGCCAGCAGCTTAGGAACTAGCGTGGAGACCCAGTACTTC. Combining the CDR3 with reference TRBV13 and TRBJ2-5 gives the whole variable domain AAGVIQSPRHLIKEKRETATLKCYPIPRHDTVYWYQQGPGQDPQFLISFYEKMQSDKGSIPDRFSAQQFSDYHSELNMSSLELGDSALYFCASSLGTSVETQYFGPGTRLLVL.

The chain has TRBV6-5 and TRBJ1-1; tentatively, D is TRBD1 (6 bases). Germline V gene lookup returns CDR1 MNHEY and CDR2 SVGAGI. Trimming pared 6 bases from V and 5 bases from J, leaving 10 bases between. The CDR3 consists of 12 residues. The CDR3 coding sequence is TGTGCCAGCAGCCCGCAGGGGACTGAAGCTTTCTTT. Amino acid sequence: CASSPQGTEAFF.

This chain uses TRBV7-2 with TRBJ2-3, with TRBD1 identical over 9 bases. V gave up 5 bases and J gave up 5 bases; unmatched junction bases: 5. Germline assignment: CDR1 SGHTA and CDR2 FQGNSA. The CDR3 totals 14 residues. CDR3 loop: CASSLTGGQDTQYF. The CDR3 region has the DNA TGTGCCAGCAGCCTCACAGGGGGCCAAGATACGCAGTATTTT.